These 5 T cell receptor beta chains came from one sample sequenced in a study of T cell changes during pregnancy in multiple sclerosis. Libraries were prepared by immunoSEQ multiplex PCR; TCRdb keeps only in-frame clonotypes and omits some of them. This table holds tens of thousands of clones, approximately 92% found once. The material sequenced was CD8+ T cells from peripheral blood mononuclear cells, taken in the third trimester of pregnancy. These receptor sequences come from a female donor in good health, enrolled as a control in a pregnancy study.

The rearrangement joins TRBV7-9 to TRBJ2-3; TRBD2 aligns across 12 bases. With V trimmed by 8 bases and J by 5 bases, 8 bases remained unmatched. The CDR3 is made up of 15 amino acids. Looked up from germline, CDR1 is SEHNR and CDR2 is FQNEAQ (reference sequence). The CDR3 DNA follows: TGTGCCAGCGAAAGGAGGACTAGCGGGGTAGATACGCAGTATTTT. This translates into CASERRTSGVDTQYF.

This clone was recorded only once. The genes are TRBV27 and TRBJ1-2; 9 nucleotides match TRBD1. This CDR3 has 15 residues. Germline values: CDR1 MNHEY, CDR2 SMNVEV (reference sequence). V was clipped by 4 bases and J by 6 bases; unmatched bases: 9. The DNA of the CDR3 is TGTGCCAGCAGTTCTAACCCTACAGGGGGCGATGGCTACACCTTC. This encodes CASSSNPTGGDGYTF.

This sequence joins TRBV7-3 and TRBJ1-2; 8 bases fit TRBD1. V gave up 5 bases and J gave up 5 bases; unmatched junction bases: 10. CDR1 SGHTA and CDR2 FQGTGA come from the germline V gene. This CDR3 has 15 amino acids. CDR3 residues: CASSPTGTGTYGYTF. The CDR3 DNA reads TGTGCCAGCAGCCCCACCGGGACAGGAACATATGGCTACACCTTC.

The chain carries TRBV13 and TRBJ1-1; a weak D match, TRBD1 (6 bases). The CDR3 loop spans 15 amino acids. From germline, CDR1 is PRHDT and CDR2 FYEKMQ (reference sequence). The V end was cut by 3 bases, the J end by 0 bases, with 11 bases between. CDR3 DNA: TGTGCCAGCAGCTTGGGGGCCCCCATGAACACTGAAGCTTTCTTT. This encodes CASSLGAPMNTEAFF.

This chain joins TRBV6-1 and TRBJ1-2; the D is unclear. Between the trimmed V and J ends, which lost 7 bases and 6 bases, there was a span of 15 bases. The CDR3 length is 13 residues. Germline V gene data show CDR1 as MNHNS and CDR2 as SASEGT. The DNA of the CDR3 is TGTGCCAGCACGAAGACACAGAGTGATGGCTACACCTTC. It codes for CASTKTQSDGYTF.